The 8 T cell receptor beta chains given below trace back to one sample, sequenced in a study of blood T cells in healthy people across ages. A sample-barcoded 5' primer and a J-beta primer mix were used in a second PCR of about 7 to 12 cycles. MiXCR, run by TCRdb on the 5' RACE reads, gives a single entry per CDR3 protein. The data contain more than 650,000 distinct CDR3 sequences, 53% of them seen just once; the ten biggest clones take up about 38%. The sample was blood. The source of these receptors is a man older than 75 in good health.

The chain is built from TRBV6-5 and TRBJ2-4, with D uncertain. The DNA matches TRBJ2-7 better at its end, which makes the J call doubtful. The germline V gene encodes CDR1 MNHEY and CDR2 SVGAGI. The length of the CDR3 is 12 residues. The CDR3 here is CASKTGQGEQYF. The CDR3 DNA is TGTGCCAGCAAAACGGGCCAAGGCGAGCAGTACTTC.

The chain is built from TRBV5-1 and TRBJ2-1; D uncertain. The CDR3 spans 14 residues. V lost 0 bases, J lost 6 bases, and 10 bases lay in between. Germline values: CDR1 SGHRS, CDR2 YFSETQ. CDR3 protein: CASSLDGLGNEQFF. CDR3 DNA: TGCGCCAGCAGCTTGGATGGGTTAGGCAATGAGCAGTTCTTC.

This clonotype has only a few counts. V gene TRBV3-1 combines with J gene TRBJ2-1; 8 nucleotides match TRBD2. V gave up 6 bases and J gave up 7 bases; unmatched junction bases: 11. Per the germline V gene, CDR1 is LGHDT and CDR2 is YNNKEL (reference sequence). The CDR3 is 15 amino acids. The CDR3 nucleotides read TGTGCCAGCAGAGGACCGGGAGGGCCCTCTAATGAGCAGTTCTTC. It is translated as CASRGPGGPSNEQFF.

This rearrangement joins TRBV18 to TRBJ2-7, with 9 bases that match TRBD2. Trimming cost V 0 bases and J 7 bases; bases outside gene matches: 10. The germline gives CDR1 KGHSH, CDR2 LQKENI. The CDR3 totals 16 residues. The CDR3 bases are TGTGCCAGCTCACCACCGGGTAGCGGGAGCTCCGGAGAGCAGTACTTC. Encoded protein: CASSPPGSGSSGEQYF.

The chain is built from TRBV20-1 and TRBJ2-1, with TRBD1 matching 9 bases. Germline-derived CDR1 and CDR2 are DFQATT and SNEGSKA (reference sequence). The CDR3 spans 16 residues. The ends lost 3 bases at V and 7 bases at J; junction bases unmatched: 13. The CDR3 DNA is TGCAGTGCTAGCCTATTCGGGACAGGGTACGGAAATGAGCAGTTCTTC. It is translated as CSASLFGTGYGNEQFF.

The chain recombines TRBV20-1 with TRBJ2-1, with 9 bases lining up with TRBD1. This CDR3 spans 15 amino acids. Unmatched junction bases numbered 14, after V lost 6 bases and J lost 8 bases. The germline CDR1 and CDR2 sequences are DFQATT and SNEGSKA (reference sequence). This CDR3 is CSALNSGTGTDEQFF. CDR3 sequence (DNA): TGCAGTGCCTTAAACTCCGGGACAGGGACAGATGAGCAGTTCTTC.

The V call is TRBV6-6, the J call TRBJ2-7; D is possibly TRBD1 (6 bases). The length of the CDR3 is 13 residues. CDR1 is MNHNY and CDR2 is SVGAGI in the germline V gene (reference sequence). V was cut by 2 bases and J by 4 bases, with 9 bases left in between. The CDR3 DNA sequence: TGTGCCAGCAGTTACAACAGGGCATACGAGCAGTACTTC. Translated: CASSYNRAYEQYF.

The gene calls are TRBV6-5 and TRBJ1-1; 9 bases match TRBD1. CDR3 length: 14 amino acids. From germline, CDR1 is MNHEY and CDR2 SVGAGI. J gave up 3 bases and V 2 bases, and 1 base lay outside the gene matches. CDR3 in amino acids: CASSYGQGHTEAFF. DNA for the CDR3: TGTGCCAGCAGTTACGGACAGGGGCACACTGAAGCTTTCTTT.